The clone carrying this TCR beta chain occurred many times. The data derive from a study of regulatory T cells in long-lasting Graves disease. Across the whole study: Antithyroid drug intake by newly diagnosed Graves' patients had lasted under 3 months.

Relying on iRepertoire HTBI primers and Arm-PCR of CDR3 regions, the team built TCR beta libraries. TCRdb analysed the multiplex PCR reads with MiXCR anew, one entry per CDR3 protein. The table has about 560,000 distinct CDR3 sequences, 15% to 20% seen once. Looked up from germline, CDR1 is LGHDT and CDR2 is YNNKEL (reference sequence). The CDR3 is 14 residues long. Unmatched junction bases numbered 7, after V lost 4 bases and J lost 7 bases. Time point specified: newly diagnosed GD, antithyroid drugs for less than 3 months. PBMCs provided the RNA from which the TCR library was made. These data are also associated with another study on T cells in Graves' hyperthyroidism and ophthalmopathy.

This specimen consisted of peripheral blood mononuclear cells (PBMCs), obtained at new diagnosis, from a patient treated with antithyroid drugs. The sequence was collected from a man in his late teens or twenties with Graves disease. The chain combines TRBV3-1 with TRBJ2-1; 7 nucleotides align to TRBD1. CDR3 amino acids: CASSLGTVSNEQFF. The CDR3 DNA sequence: TGTGCCAGCAGCCTAGGGACAGTTAGTAATGAGCAGTTCTTC.